These T cell receptor beta chains were read from a single sample in a study of CD8 T cells in Susac syndrome. A single record per CDR3 protein comes from TCRdb applying MiXCR to the immunoSEQ multiplex PCR reads. Altogether some 150,000 distinct CDR3 sequences are present, about 95% being singletons, with the ten largest covering about 0.17%. Material: CD4+ T cells from PBMCs. The receptors shown here come from a human donor with Susac syndrome. Each CDR3 is given with its conserved first and last residue. A D gene is named only where the DNA matches it firmly.

d_call: TRBD2
j_call: TRBJ2-1
v_call: TRBV20-1
cdr3_nt: TGCAGTGCTAGCGGGGGGGCCGGGGTTGTGACCTACAATGAGCAGTTCTTC
cdr3_aa: CSASGGAGVVTYNEQFF

d_call: .
j_call: TRBJ1-2
v_call: TRBV25-1
cdr3_nt: TGTGCCAGCAGCGCCCGGGGGCAGTCTCATGGCTACACCTTC
cdr3_aa: CASSARGQSHGYTF

d_call: TRBD1
j_call: TRBJ2-7
v_call: TRBV27
cdr3_nt: TGTGCCAGCAGGGACAGGGGAACGAAGCAGTACTTC
cdr3_aa: CASRDRGTKQYF

d_call: TRBD1
j_call: TRBJ1-2
v_call: TRBV6-1
cdr3_nt: TGTGCCAGCAGACGGGACAGGGGCGGCTACACCTTC
cdr3_aa: CASRRDRGGYTF

d_call: .
j_call: TRBJ1-2
v_call: TRBV3-1
cdr3_nt: TGTGCCAGCAGCCAGAGGGCAGGGCCTGGCTACACCTTC
cdr3_aa: CASSQRAGPGYTF

d_call: .
j_call: TRBJ2-3
v_call: TRBV27
cdr3_nt: TGTGCCAGCAGTTTATCGAGCCAGAGAGACACAGATACGCAGTATTTT
cdr3_aa: CASSLSSQRDTDTQYF

d_call: .
j_call: TRBJ2-6
v_call: TRBV27
cdr3_nt: TGTGCCAGCAGTTCCTTGGGGGCGGGGCATACCTCTGGGGCCAACGTCCTGACTTTC
cdr3_aa: CASSSLGAGHTSGANVLTF

d_call: .
j_call: TRBJ2-7
v_call: TRBV29-1
cdr3_nt: TGCAGCGTCGAGGTAATCGGGCACTACGAGCAGTACTTC
cdr3_aa: CSVEVIGHYEQYF

d_call: .
j_call: TRBJ1-2
v_call: TRBV14
cdr3_nt: TGTGCCAGCAGCCAAGGAGGGGATCCTAACTATGGCTACACCTTC
cdr3_aa: CASSQGGDPNYGYTF

d_call: .
j_call: TRBJ1-1
v_call: TRBV19
cdr3_nt: TGTGCCAGTAGTAGAGCCCTCCCTGAAGCTTTCTTT
cdr3_aa: CASSRALPEAFF

d_call: TRBD2
j_call: TRBJ2-3
v_call: TRBV4-1
cdr3_nt: TGCGCCAGCAGCCAACTAGCGGGGACCACAGATACGCAGTATTTT
cdr3_aa: CASSQLAGTTDTQYF

d_call: .
j_call: TRBJ2-7
v_call: TRBV7-2
cdr3_nt: TGTGCCAGCACCCTCAAGGGGGTCTCCTACGAGCAGTACTTC
cdr3_aa: CASTLKGVSYEQYF

d_call: .
j_call: TRBJ1-5
v_call: TRBV20-1
cdr3_nt: TGCACTGCTAGGTCGACAGGGCCCCAGCATTTT
cdr3_aa: CTARSTGPQHF